The present entry profiles one T cell receptor beta chain with its context. What it recognizes is unknown. This record comes from a study of post-analysis software for immune sequencing data. In the study overall: Progressive-relapsing, secondary progressive and relapsing-remitting multiple sclerosis were among the disease courses included. Findings and caveats of the study: Significantly lower normalized Chao1 diversity was found in patients with multiple sclerosis relative to controls. TRBV5-6, TRBV5-1 and TRBV20-1 belonged to a set of roughly five TRBV segments that were more frequent in patients than controls.

Presence of unique molecular identifiers characterized the TCR beta cDNA libraries. TCRdb reprocessed the PCR reads with MiXCR, giving one entry per CDR3 protein. The profile covers 500,000 to 600,000 distinct CDR3 sequences, with about 40% appearing a single time and under 2% taken by the ten largest. Between the trimmed V and J ends, which lost 0 bases and 5 bases, there was a span of 5 bases. Germline CDR1 and CDR2: MNHEY and SVGAGI. This CDR3 has 13 amino acids. The sequence came from a girl between 10 and 17 years old with multiple sclerosis. Sequencing was done on a sample of blood. The V call is TRBV6-5, the J call TRBJ2-1; D not resolved. The CDR3 reads CASSYSENNEQFF. DNA of the CDR3: TGTGCCAGCAGTTACTCGGAGAACAATGAGCAGTTCTTC.